What follows are 10 T cell receptor beta chains derived from one specimen sequenced in a study of T cell changes during pregnancy in multiple sclerosis. Data came from immunoSEQ multiplex PCR; TCRdb stores just in-frame clones and leaves some out. Of about 100,000 clones listed, less than 95% were seen once; the top ten hold over 0.65%. Sequenced material: peripheral blood, taken in the third trimester of pregnancy. The source of these receptors is a female donor in good health, enrolled as a control in a pregnancy study.

The chain uses TRBV19 and TRBJ2-5, with D possibly TRBD2 on 5 matching bases. Germline CDR1 reads LNHDA; CDR2 reads SQIVND (reference sequence). This CDR3 contains 15 residues. Trimming took off 5 bases at V and 2 bases at J, with 15 bases between the two ends. The CDR3 DNA reads as TGTGCCAGTAGTCCGAGGGCAGGCCCACAAGAGACCCAGTACTTC. It is translated as CASSPRAGPQETQYF.

The rearrangement joins TRBV7-6 to TRBJ2-7; a possible D gene is TRBD2 (5 bases). Germline CDR1 and CDR2: SGHVS and FNYEAQ. The CDR3 length is 13 residues. Trimming pared 1 base from V and 6 bases from J, leaving 10 bases between. The chain's CDR3 is CASSLELGAEQYF. The CDR3 DNA follows: TGTGCCAGCAGCTTAGAACTGGGAGCCGAGCAGTACTTC.

The rearrangement uses TRBV5-6 and TRBJ2-3, with a tentative D call TRBD2 (6 bases). V was cut by 2 bases and J by 5 bases, with 12 bases left in between. Germline assignment: CDR1 SGHDT and CDR2 YYEEEE. The CDR3 consists of 14 residues. In DNA form, the CDR3 reads TGTGCCAGCAGCTTCGGGGGAGGAGAAGATACGCAGTATTTT. Its protein product is CASSFGGGEDTQYF.

This clone was recorded once. This chain links TRBV5-1 with TRBJ2-7; 10 bases align to TRBD1. Trimming cost V 3 bases and J 3 bases; bases outside gene matches: 6. This CDR3 region has 15 residues. Germline values: CDR1 SGHRS, CDR2 YFSETQ. CDR3 loop: CASSSGQGVDYEQYF. The CDR3 DNA is TGCGCCAGCAGCTCCGGACAGGGGGTCGACTACGAGCAGTACTTC.

This clone was found a few times. The chain uses TRBV18 and TRBJ2-1, with 10 bases lining up with TRBD2. The V and J ends lost 6 bases and 4 bases, in that order; junction bases with no gene match: 6. The CDR3 consists of 15 residues. The germline V gene has CDR1 KGHSH and CDR2 LQKENI. The DNA for the CDR3 is TGTGCCAGCTCCCGGACTAGCGGAGGGTACAATGAGCAGTTCTTC. It specifies CASSRTSGGYNEQFF.

This sequence joins TRBV2 and TRBJ1-5, with TRBD1 identical over 9 bases. This CDR3 has 15 residues. The germline gives CDR1 SNHLY, CDR2 FYNNEI. The ends lost 2 bases at V and 5 bases at J; junction bases unmatched: 4. This CDR3 is CASSESGQGYQPQHF. The CDR3 coding sequence is TGTGCCAGCAGTGAATCGGGACAGGGATATCAGCCCCAGCATTTT.

This chain uses TRBV7-9 with TRBJ2-4, with D maybe TRBD2 (6 bases). Germline V gives CDR1 SEHNR, CDR2 FQNEAQ (reference sequence). V was clipped by 5 bases and J by 7 bases, with 18 bases between them. CDR3 length: 15 amino acids. The CDR3 bases are TGTGCCAGCAGCCCCCCAACCGGGACTGCTAACATTCAGTACTTC. This sequence encodes CASSPPTGTANIQYF.

The chain employs TRBV7-9 and TRBJ1-5; no clear D. Germline V gives CDR1 SEHNR, CDR2 FQNEAQ (reference sequence). The V end was cut by 1 base, the J end by 1 base, with 8 bases between. This CDR3 comprises 15 residues. CDR3 sequence: CASSLDGGSNQPQHF. The CDR3 DNA is TGTGCCAGCAGCTTAGATGGCGGGAGCAATCAGCCCCAGCATTTT. Full variable domain (remainder filled in from reference TRBV7-9 and TRBJ1-5): DTGVSQNPRHKITKRGQNVTFRCDPISEHNRLYWYRQTLGQGPEFLTYFQNEAQLEKSRLLSDRFSAERPKGSFSTLEIQRTEQGDSAMYLCASSLDGGSNQPQHFGDGTRLSIL.

In its sample, this clone was seen once. V is TRBV4-2 and J is TRBJ1-1; 7 positions agree with TRBD1. Germline-derived CDR1 and CDR2 are LGHNA and YNFKEQ. The CDR3 is 17 amino acids. V gave up 0 bases and J gave up 0 bases; unmatched junction bases: 7. CDR3 bases: TGTGCCAGCAGCCAAGATGAGCAGGGGGTAATGAACACTGAAGCTTTCTTT. Translated, it gives CASSQDEQGVMNTEAFF.

In this sample, this clone turned up once. The V gene is TRBV18, the J gene TRBJ1-5; 7 positions match TRBD1. CDR1 is KGHSH, CDR2 LQKENI, per germline. CDR3 length equals 17 residues. The V segment lost 1 base and the J segment 6 bases; nucleotides outside the gene matches: 12. The CDR3 protein is CASSPLFTGDGGQPQHF. The DNA of the CDR3 is TGTGCCAGCTCACCACTATTTACAGGGGACGGAGGTCAGCCCCAGCATTTT.